Below are 6 T cell receptor beta chains sequenced from a single sample in a study of tumor and adjacent non-tumor tissue in lung cancer. RNA was extracted from bulk tissue without any cell sorting. A modified ARM-PCR protocol with three rounds of nested PCR amplified TCRbeta. TCRdb reanalysed the multiplex PCR reads using MiXCR and keeps one entry per CDR3 protein. In the table there are 65,000 to 75,000 distinct CDR3 sequences, around three quarters of which are singletons. Input material: lung tumor tissue. The receptors were sampled from a man in his sixties with non-small cell lung cancer.

At least ten counts were recorded for this clonotype. V and J are TRBV12-3 or TRBV12-4 and TRBJ2-1, with TRBD1 identical over 9 bases. The CDR3 runs to 15 residues. V was pared by 6 bases and J by 8 bases, with 11 bases of the junction left unmatched. The DNA of the CDR3 is TGTGCCAGCAGCCCGGGACAGGGTATGTGGGATGAGCAGTTCTTC. Its translation is CASSPGQGMWDEQFF.

The rearrangement joins TRBV29-1 to TRBJ1-1, with a possible D match to TRBD1 (5 bases). In germline, CDR1 is SQVTM, CDR2 ANQGSEA. This CDR3 contains 15 residues. The germline V and J ends were trimmed by 7 bases and 0 bases, with 18 bases remaining between them. CDR3 DNA: TGCAGCGGACAACGGGGGTGGGGAATGAACACTGAAGCTTTCTTT. It yields the protein CSGQRGWGMNTEAFF.

This clonotype was observed a few times. A much larger clone lies one base from this, so it may be a read error. The chain is built from TRBV20-1 and TRBJ2-7, with D perhaps matching TRBD1 or TRBD2 (5 bases each). The CDR3 is 13 amino acids. The germline gives CDR1 DFQATT, CDR2 SNEGSKA (reference sequence). V lost 2 bases to trimming and J lost 10 bases, with 18 bases between them. The CDR3 DNA sequence: TGCAGTGCTAGAAACTTTCCAGGGACCAAACAGTACTTC. It specifies CSARNFPGTKQYF.

This rearrangement joins TRBV29-1 to TRBJ2-2; unclear D gene. Germline lookup yields CDR1 SQVTM and CDR2 ANQGSEA. The length of the CDR3 is 13 residues. The CDR3 DNA reads TGCAACGTGCCCGGCAGTCCGACCGGGGAGCTGTTTTTT. Its translation: CNVPGSPTGELFF.

This clonotype appeared once. Germline is not matched at one junction end, which may reflect a read error. The chain couples TRBV11-1 to TRBJ2-7; a possible D gene is TRBD1 (7 bases). The CDR3 contains 15 residues. Germline V gene data show CDR1 as SGHAT and CDR2 as FQDESV (reference sequence). The CDR3 is CASSLEQGGRYEPYF. The CDR3 DNA sequence: TGTGCCAGCAGTTTAGAGCAGGGGGGCCGCTACGAGCCGTACTTC.

The gene calls are TRBV20-1 and TRBJ2-3, with 8 bases identical to TRBD2. The germline CDR1 and CDR2 sequences are DFQATT and SNEGSKA (reference sequence). The V gene end was trimmed by 5 bases and the J gene end by 14 bases; junction bases not matched to a gene: 24. The CDR3 consists of 16 residues. Written as DNA, the CDR3 is TGCAGTGCTTCCCATTATTCCTGGCGGGAGGAAAATATGCGGTATTTT. Residues: CSASHYSWREENMRYF.